This section outlines one T cell receptor (beta chain) sequence together with its context. This sample is drawn from a study of blood T cell repertoires in COVID-19. In the study overall: Samples of COVID-19 (acute and convalescent) were obtained from the United States, Italy and Spain. PBMCs, B-cell-depleted T cells, or T cells were the source of the cDNA or gDNA that made up the material.

Methods used by the authors: Reference gene primer amplification in the assay estimated nucleated cell counts. Generated by immunoSEQ multiplex PCR, the TCRdb table keeps only in-frame clones and is missing some. V and J calls and clone size come straight from that table; D and trimming were deduced from the DNA. The table records under 250,000 clones, over 80% of them present only once. The sequenced sample consisted of peripheral blood. This TCR was recovered from a man in his forties with acute or convalescent COVID-19.

The CDR3, as DNA: TGTGCCAGCAGCTTGGCTGGACTTAATGAGCAGTTCTTC. It specifies CASSLAGLNEQFF. The chain joins TRBV5-6 to TRBJ2-1, with D tentatively TRBD2 (5 bases). Trimming pared 0 bases from V and 7 bases from J, leaving 8 bases between. The CDR3 is 13 amino acids. From germline, CDR1 is SGHDT and CDR2 YYEEEE.